The rows below give T cell receptor beta chains drawn from one sample of a study of blood T cell repertoires in COVID-19. The assay was immunoSEQ multiplex PCR, and TCRdb's table has in-frame clones only and misses some. The sample contains about 190,000 clones, approximately 90% of which appear only once. The sequenced sample consisted of peripheral blood. These receptors came from a woman in her 70s with COVID-19, enrolled during active disease. The CDR3 runs from the conserved cysteine through the conserved F or W. A D gene is named only where the DNA matches it firmly. The size field is filled for only some rows; it gives once, few, many or a size class.

clone_size: NA; v_call: TRBV25-1; j_call: TRBJ1-1; d_call: NA; cdr3_nt: TGTGCCAGCAGTGAACATGGCGGAGTGGGAGCTTTCTTT; cdr3_aa: CASSEHGGVGAFF
clone_size: NA; v_call: TRBV19; j_call: TRBJ1-1; d_call: TRBD1; cdr3_nt: TGTGCCAGTAGTATGTACAGGGGGGGAAACACTGAAGCTTTCTTT; cdr3_aa: CASSMYRGGNTEAFF
clone_size: NA; v_call: TRBV5-5; j_call: TRBJ2-3; d_call: TRBD2; cdr3_nt: TGTGCCAGCAGCCGAGCTAGCGGGAGGGACAGTAGCACTACAGATACGCAGTATTTT; cdr3_aa: CASSRASGRDSSTTDTQYF
clone_size: NA; v_call: TRBV7-2; j_call: TRBJ2-3; d_call: NA; cdr3_nt: TGTGCCAGCAGCTTAGGGGGGGCGGGAGGCACAGATACGCAGTATTTT; cdr3_aa: CASSLGGAGGTDTQYF
clone_size: once; v_call: TRBV11-2; j_call: TRBJ2-1; d_call: TRBD2; cdr3_nt: TGTGCCAGCAGCGCCTTAGCGGGTTCCTACAATGAGCAGTTCTTC; cdr3_aa: CASSALAGSYNEQFF
clone_size: NA; v_call: TRBV24-1; j_call: TRBJ2-7; d_call: TRBD1; cdr3_nt: TGTGCCACCAGCCCAGGGGGCTACGAGCAGTACTTC; cdr3_aa: CATSPGGYEQYF
clone_size: NA; v_call: TRBV7-9; j_call: TRBJ1-4; d_call: NA; cdr3_nt: TGTGCCAGCAGCCCTCGACCTGGAGGCTCTGGAGAAAAACTGTTTTTT; cdr3_aa: CASSPRPGGSGEKLFF
clone_size: NA; v_call: TRBV4-3; j_call: TRBJ2-2; d_call: NA; cdr3_nt: TGCGCCAGCAGCCAAGATGGGTGGGGGCCTTCCGGGGAGCTGTTTTTT; cdr3_aa: CASSQDGWGPSGELFF
clone_size: NA; v_call: TRBV28; j_call: TRBJ2-3; d_call: NA; cdr3_nt: TGTGCCAGCAGAAACGGGGGAGAGACAGATACGCAGTATTTT; cdr3_aa: CASRNGGETDTQYF
clone_size: few; v_call: TRBV14; j_call: TRBJ2-1; d_call: NA; cdr3_nt: TGTGCCAGCAGCCAAACTGATTACTTGAGCTCCTACAATGAGCAGTTCTTC; cdr3_aa: CASSQTDYLSSYNEQFF
clone_size: NA; v_call: TRBV30; j_call: TRBJ2-5; d_call: NA; cdr3_nt: TGTGCCTGGAGTGCCATGGGGGGAGAAGAGACCCAGTACTTC; cdr3_aa: CAWSAMGGEETQYF
clone_size: NA; v_call: TRBV3-1/TRBV3-2; j_call: TRBJ1-5; d_call: NA; cdr3_nt: TGTGCCAGCAGCCAAGATCAAGCCGATCAGCCCCAGCATTTT; cdr3_aa: CASSQDQADQPQHF
clone_size: NA; v_call: TRBV3-1/TRBV3-2; j_call: TRBJ2-3; d_call: NA; cdr3_nt: TGTGCCAGCAGCTATCAAGGGGGGGACACAGATACGCAGTATTTT; cdr3_aa: CASSYQGGDTDTQYF
clone_size: NA; v_call: TRBV5-6; j_call: TRBJ2-1; d_call: TRBD2; cdr3_nt: TGTGCCAGCAGCTTTGGTCGAGCGGGATTCAATGAGCAGTTCTTC; cdr3_aa: CASSFGRAGFNEQFF
clone_size: NA; v_call: TRBV27; j_call: TRBJ1-1; d_call: NA; cdr3_nt: TGTGCCAGCAGTTTAACGAGGAACACTGAAGCTTTCTTT; cdr3_aa: CASSLTRNTEAFF
clone_size: NA; v_call: TRBV11-2; j_call: TRBJ1-1; d_call: NA; cdr3_nt: TGTGCCAGCAGCCCCCTCGGGGGAAGGCCGACGAACACTGAAGCTTTCTTT; cdr3_aa: CASSPLGGRPTNTEAFF
clone_size: NA; v_call: TRBV7-9; j_call: TRBJ1-5; d_call: NA; cdr3_nt: TGTGCCAGCAGCTTAGGCCGGTCTTTCGAGCCCCAGCATTTT; cdr3_aa: CASSLGRSFEPQHF
clone_size: NA; v_call: TRBV18; j_call: TRBJ1-5; d_call: NA; cdr3_nt: TGTGCCAGCTCACAACAGGGCGGCAATCAGCCCCAGCATTTT; cdr3_aa: CASSQQGGNQPQHF
clone_size: NA; v_call: TRBV30; j_call: TRBJ2-1; d_call: TRBD2; cdr3_nt: TGTGCCTGTACCAGCGGGAGGGACTACAATGAGCAGTTCTTC; cdr3_aa: CACTSGRDYNEQFF
clone_size: NA; v_call: TRBV9; j_call: TRBJ2-2; d_call: TRBD2; cdr3_nt: TGTGCCAGCAGCAAGGGACTACCCACCGGGGAGCTGTTTTTT; cdr3_aa: CASSKGLPTGELFF
clone_size: once; v_call: TRBV5-1; j_call: TRBJ1-1; d_call: TRBD1; cdr3_nt: TGCGCCAGCAGCTCAGGACAGGGGACTGAAGCTTTCTTT; cdr3_aa: CASSSGQGTEAFF
clone_size: NA; v_call: TRBV4-1; j_call: TRBJ2-1; d_call: TRBD2; cdr3_nt: TGCGCCAGCAGCCCTTTAGGGAGCGGGGCCAACAATGAGCAGTTCTTC; cdr3_aa: CASSPLGSGANNEQFF
clone_size: NA; v_call: TRBV3-1/TRBV3-2; j_call: TRBJ2-7; d_call: NA; cdr3_nt: TGTGCCAGCAGCGCACAGGGATTTGGGCAGTACTTC; cdr3_aa: CASSAQGFGQYF
clone_size: NA; v_call: TRBV30; j_call: TRBJ1-5; d_call: TRBD1; cdr3_nt: TGTGCCTGGAGTTGGGGGACAGATTATAGCAATCAGCCCCAGCATTTT; cdr3_aa: CAWSWGTDYSNQPQHF
clone_size: once; v_call: TRBV5-1; j_call: TRBJ2-1; d_call: TRBD1; cdr3_nt: TGCGCCAGCCGGACAGGGATTGATTACAATGAGCAGTTCTTC; cdr3_aa: CASRTGIDYNEQFF
clone_size: NA; v_call: TRBV6-1; j_call: TRBJ2-7; d_call: TRBD1; cdr3_nt: TGTGCCAGCAGTGAAATCGGGACAGGCGTAGCGAAGCAGTACTTC; cdr3_aa: CASSEIGTGVAKQYF
clone_size: NA; v_call: TRBV2; j_call: TRBJ1-1; d_call: TRBD1; cdr3_nt: TGTGCCACTTCGACAGGGATGAACACTGAAGCTTTCTTT; cdr3_aa: CATSTGMNTEAFF
clone_size: NA; v_call: TRBV7-3; j_call: TRBJ1-3; d_call: TRBD1; cdr3_nt: TGTGCCAGCAGCTTATCGACAGGGGCTGGAAACACCATATATTTT; cdr3_aa: CASSLSTGAGNTIYF
clone_size: once; v_call: TRBV6-4; j_call: TRBJ2-2; d_call: TRBD1; cdr3_nt: TGTGCCAGCAGCGCGGACAGGGGATACGGGGAGCTGTTTTTT; cdr3_aa: CASSADRGYGELFF
clone_size: NA; v_call: TRBV5-5; j_call: TRBJ1-2; d_call: TRBD1; cdr3_nt: TGTGCCAGCAGCCCCTTAAGTCAACAGGGGGCGGATGGCTACACCTTC; cdr3_aa: CASSPLSQQGADGYTF
clone_size: NA; v_call: TRBV10-3; j_call: TRBJ2-1; d_call: TRBD1; cdr3_nt: TGTGCCATCACCGAGGGACAGGGAAATGAGCAGTTCTTC; cdr3_aa: CAITEGQGNEQFF
clone_size: NA; v_call: TRBV11-2; j_call: TRBJ2-7; d_call: NA; cdr3_nt: TGTGCCAGCAGGACTAGATACGAGCAGTACTTC; cdr3_aa: CASRTRYEQYF
clone_size: NA; v_call: TRBV7-3; j_call: TRBJ2-2; d_call: TRBD2; cdr3_nt: TGTGCCAGCAGCTCGCGACTAGCGGGAGATGGGGGCGCCGGGGAGCTGTTTTTT; cdr3_aa: CASSSRLAGDGGAGELFF
clone_size: NA; v_call: TRBV4-3; j_call: TRBJ1-1; d_call: NA; cdr3_nt: TGCGCCAGCAGCCAAGATCGCGACACTGAAGCTTTCTTT; cdr3_aa: CASSQDRDTEAFF
clone_size: NA; v_call: TRBV27; j_call: TRBJ2-7; d_call: TRBD1; cdr3_nt: TGTGCCAGCAGTCCCTGGGACAGGGTATACGAGCAGTACTTC; cdr3_aa: CASSPWDRVYEQYF
clone_size: NA; v_call: TRBV6-2/TRBV6-3; j_call: TRBJ2-5; d_call: TRBD2; cdr3_nt: TGTGCCAGCAGCCCTAGCGGGGAAGAGACCCAGTACTTC; cdr3_aa: CASSPSGEETQYF
clone_size: NA; v_call: TRBV6-6; j_call: TRBJ2-5; d_call: TRBD2; cdr3_nt: TGTGCCAGCATGCCGGGGGGATCGGAGACCCAGTACTTC; cdr3_aa: CASMPGGSETQYF